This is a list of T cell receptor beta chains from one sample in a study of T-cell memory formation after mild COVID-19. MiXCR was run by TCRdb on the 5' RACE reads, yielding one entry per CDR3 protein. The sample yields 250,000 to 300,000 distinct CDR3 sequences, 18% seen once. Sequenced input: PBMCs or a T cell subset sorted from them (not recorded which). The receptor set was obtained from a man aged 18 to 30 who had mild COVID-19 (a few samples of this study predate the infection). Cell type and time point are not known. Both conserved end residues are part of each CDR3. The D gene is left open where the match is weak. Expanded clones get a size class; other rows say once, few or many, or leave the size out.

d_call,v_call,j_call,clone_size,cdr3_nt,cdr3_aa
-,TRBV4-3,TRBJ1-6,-,TGCGCCAGCAGTACCCCGGCCTCGGAATCACCCCTCCACTTT,CASSTPASESPLHF
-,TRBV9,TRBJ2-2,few,TGTGCCAGCAGCGTAGTCGGACAGAACACCGGGGAGCTGTTTTTT,CASSVVGQNTGELFF
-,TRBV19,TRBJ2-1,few,TGTGCCAGTATCAGCACCGATAGCTCCTACAATGAGCAGTTCTTC,CASISTDSSYNEQFF
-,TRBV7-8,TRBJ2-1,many,TGTGCCAGCAGCTTAAGGGGCTCCTACAATGAGCAGTTCTTC,CASSLRGSYNEQFF
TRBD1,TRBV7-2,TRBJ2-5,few,TGTGCCAGCAGGACAGGGGGCCTTGAGACCCAGTACTTC,CASRTGGLETQYF
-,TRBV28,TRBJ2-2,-,TGTGCCAGCAGTCACCTCAGGGGCCCGACGAACACCGGGGAGCTGTTTTTT,CASSHLRGPTNTGELFF
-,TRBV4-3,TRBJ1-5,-,TGCGCCAGCAGCCAACCCCCACCTGATCAGCCCCAGCATTTT,CASSQPPPDQPQHF
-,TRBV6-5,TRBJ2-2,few,TGTGCCAGTTCCGGGACGCATGGCACCGGGGAGCTGTTTTTT,CASSGTHGTGELFF
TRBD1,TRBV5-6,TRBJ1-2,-,TGTGCCAGCAGCTTTCGGGACAGAGATTATGGCTACACCTTC,CASSFRDRDYGYTF
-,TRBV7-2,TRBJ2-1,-,TGTGCCAGCAGCCCGAATGTCGGTGAGCAGTTCTTC,CASSPNVGEQFF
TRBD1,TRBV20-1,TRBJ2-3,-,TGCAGTGCTCCAAGGGACAGGGGGCGCACAGATACGCAGTATTTT,CSAPRDRGRTDTQYF
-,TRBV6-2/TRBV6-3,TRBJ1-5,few,TGTGCCAGCAGTTACGGGAGGGTCCAGCCCCAGCATTTT,CASSYGRVQPQHF
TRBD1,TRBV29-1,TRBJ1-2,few,TGCAGCGTGGGAGACAGGGGCAATGGCTACACCTTC,CSVGDRGNGYTF
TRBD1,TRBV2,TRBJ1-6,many,TGTGCCAGCAAGGCAGGGGGGAATAATTCACCCCTCCACTTT,CASKAGGNNSPLHF
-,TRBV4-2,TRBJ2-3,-,TGTGCCAGCAGCCAAGAGGGGGATACGCAGTATTTT,CASSQEGDTQYF
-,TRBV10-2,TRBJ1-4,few,TGCGCCAGCAGTGGGGGAATACCATGGCTGTTTTTT,CASSGGIPWLFF
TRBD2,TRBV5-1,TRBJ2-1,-,TGCGCCAGCAGCTCTAGCGGGTCTGGCAATGAGCAGTTCTTC,CASSSSGSGNEQFF
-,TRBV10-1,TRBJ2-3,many,TGCGCCAGCAGCTCGGGGACAACGGGGGTTCAGACGCAGTATTTT,CASSSGTTGVQTQYF
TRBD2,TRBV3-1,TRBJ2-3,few,TGTGCCAGCAGCCAAGGAGCGGGGAGCTCGCAGTATTTT,CASSQGAGSSQYF
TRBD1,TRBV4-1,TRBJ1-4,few,TGCGCCAGCAGCCAAAAAAACCGGGACAGGGGCGAAAAACTGTTTTTT,CASSQKNRDRGEKLFF
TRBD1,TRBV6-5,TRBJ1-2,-,TGTGCCAGCAGTTATACGACAGGGGGCTATGGCTACACCTTC,CASSYTTGGYGYTF
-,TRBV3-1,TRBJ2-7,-,TGTGCCAGCAGCCCAGGATCTGGGGGGCAGTACTTC,CASSPGSGGQYF
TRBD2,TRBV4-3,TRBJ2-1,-,TGCGCCAGCAGCCAAGATCATGGTATGGGGGGGTTCGTTGATGAGCAGTTCTTC,CASSQDHGMGGFVDEQFF
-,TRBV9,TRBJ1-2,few,TGTGCCAGCAGCCCACAGTCAACTAACTATGGCTACACCTTC,CASSPQSTNYGYTF
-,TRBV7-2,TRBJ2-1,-,TGTGCCAGCAGCTTAGGCCCTCGCGGGGCTGGGGATGAGCAGTTCTTC,CASSLGPRGAGDEQFF
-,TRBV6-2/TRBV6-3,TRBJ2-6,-,TGTGCCAGCAGTTACTCACAGGGATCTGGGGCCAACGTCCTGACTTTC,CASSYSQGSGANVLTF
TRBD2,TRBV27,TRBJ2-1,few,TGTGCCAGCACGTCGGGGGGGCCAATATACAATGAGCAGTTCTTC,CASTSGGPIYNEQFF
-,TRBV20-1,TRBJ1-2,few,TGCAGTGCTAGCCTGGGGGGTAACTATGGCTACACCTTC,CSASLGGNYGYTF
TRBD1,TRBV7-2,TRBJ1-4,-,TGTGCCAGCAGCAGACAGGGTCTGAATGAAAAACTGTTTTTT,CASSRQGLNEKLFF
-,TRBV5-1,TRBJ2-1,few,TGCGCCAGCAGCTTGTTACATGAGCAGTTCTTC,CASSLLHEQFF
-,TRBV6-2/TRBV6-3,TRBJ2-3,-,TGTGCCAGCAGTCCAGGGCTTGACGGTTATACGCAGTATTTT,CASSPGLDGYTQYF
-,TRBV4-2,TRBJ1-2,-,TGTGCCAGCAGCCAGGGACCAAGTGGCTACACCTTC,CASSQGPSGYTF
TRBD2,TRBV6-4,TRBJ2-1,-,TGTGCCAGCAGTTGGACTAGCGGGGGTCGAGAGCAGTTCTTC,CASSWTSGGREQFF
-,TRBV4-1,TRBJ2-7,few,TGCGCCAGCAGGGCGGGGAACAGGCATAACTACGAGCAGTACTTC,CASRAGNRHNYEQYF
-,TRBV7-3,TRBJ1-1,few,TGTGCCAGCAGCTTAGGGGTGTCAGGTCCTGGAGGGACTGAAGCTTTCTTT,CASSLGVSGPGGTEAFF
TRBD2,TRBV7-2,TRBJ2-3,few,TGTGCCAGCAGCGCGCCGCGACTAGCGGGGGGTGGGGATACGCAGTATTTT,CASSAPRLAGGGDTQYF
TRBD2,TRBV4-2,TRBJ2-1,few,TGTGCCAGCAGCCAAGAGTTAAGGACTAGCGGGGGAAATGAGCAGTTCTTC,CASSQELRTSGGNEQFF
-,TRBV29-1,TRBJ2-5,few,TGCAGCGTGGTAGGAATGCTCCAAGAGACCCAGTACTTC,CSVVGMLQETQYF
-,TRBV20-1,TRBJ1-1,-,TGCAGTGCTTTCAACGGGAACACTGAAGCTTTCTTT,CSAFNGNTEAFF
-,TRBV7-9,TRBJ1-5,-,TGTGCCAGCAGCCCTATCGGGACACCGAATCAGCCCCAGCATTTT,CASSPIGTPNQPQHF
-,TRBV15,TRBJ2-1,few,TGTGCCACCACCCCGGGACTGGGCTACAATGAGCAGTTCTTC,CATTPGLGYNEQFF
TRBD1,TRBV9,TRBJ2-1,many,TGTGCCAGCAGCGTAGGGACAGGGAGAGGGGAGCAGTTCTTC,CASSVGTGRGEQFF
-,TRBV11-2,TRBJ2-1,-,TGTGCCAGCAGCTTAGTTTTTCGGGCGGAGAGCTCCTACAATGAGCAGTTCTTC,CASSLVFRAESSYNEQFF
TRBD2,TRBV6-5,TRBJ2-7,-,TGTGCCAGTACACAAAGCGGGCTAGCGGGGTCCGGCGAGCAGTACTTC,CASTQSGLAGSGEQYF
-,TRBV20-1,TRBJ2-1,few,TGCAGTGCTAGGGCCCAGCGGGAGCAGTTCTTC,CSARAQREQFF
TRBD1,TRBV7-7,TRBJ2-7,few,TGTGCCAGCAGCTTACGAGGGACAGGGAATTACGAGCAGTACTTC,CASSLRGTGNYEQYF
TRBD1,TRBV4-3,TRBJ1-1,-,TGCGCCAGCAGCCAACCCGGACAGGACCCTAGGACTGAAGCTTTCTTT,CASSQPGQDPRTEAFF
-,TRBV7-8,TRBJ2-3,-,TGTGCCAGCAGCTTAGCGCAGGTCAGCACAGATACGCAGTATTTT,CASSLAQVSTDTQYF
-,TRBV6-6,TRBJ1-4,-,TGTGCCAGCACCCTAAGGAATGGTGCAACTAATGAAAAACTGTTTTTT,CASTLRNGATNEKLFF
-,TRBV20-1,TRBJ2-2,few,TGCAGTGCTTCCAACGGGGGACCCGGGGAGCTGTTTTTT,CSASNGGPGELFF